Listed below are T cell receptor beta chains from one sample, sequenced in a study of T cells in Graves' hyperthyroidism and ophthalmopathy. TCRdb called the multiplex PCR reads again in MiXCR, with one record for every CDR3 protein. The table lists 500,000 to 650,000 distinct CDR3 sequences, more than 12% of them singletons. Sequencing was carried out using blood. These receptors came from a woman between 50 and 59 years old with Graves' ophthalmopathy. Both conserved end residues are part of each CDR3. The listing skips clone size in some rows; elsewhere it reads once, few, many or a size class.

>many|TRBJ1-2|TRBV28
CASTGTGGLGYTF
>many|TRBJ2-1|TRBV27
CASSLGTANNEQFF
>few|TRBJ2-5|TRBV12-3/TRBV12-4
CASSFSTSRSEETQYF
>few|TRBJ2-7|TRBV5-1
CASSLGGLAGVNYEQYF
>many|TRBJ2-1|TRBV28
CASSPQRGRYYNEQFF
>many|TRBJ2-5|TRBV6-2/TRBV6-3
CASSYRRKTQYF
>.|TRBJ1-4|TRBV7-3
CASSLDQGGKLFF
>.|TRBJ1-5|TRBV12-3/TRBV12-4
CASSRARNQPQHF
>.|TRBJ2-1|TRBV9
CASSVASKYNEQFF
>few|TRBJ1-2|TRBV15
CATSRKDRVDGYTF
>many|TRBJ2-7|TRBV7-9
CASSLRTSVYYEQYF
>many|TRBJ1-2|TRBV30
CAWTIHGINYGYTF
>few|TRBJ2-2|TRBV7-3
CASSSQTPGQGSGELFF
>many|TRBJ2-1|TRBV30
CAWTEGFSYNEQFF
>few|TRBJ2-1|TRBV7-9
CATAATYNEQFF
>.|TRBJ1-4|TRBV19
CASSGLVRANEKLFF
>.|TRBJ2-5|TRBV29-1
CSVGGELGETQYF
>.|TRBJ1-3|TRBV4-3
CASSQARGFRGNTIYF
>few|TRBJ1-6|TRBV20-1
CSATPTTYNSPLHF
>many|TRBJ2-7|TRBV20-1
CSARGIAGTSIYEQYF
>many|TRBJ2-2|TRBV20-1
CSARQEITNTGELFF
>few|TRBJ2-3|TRBV19
CASSALAITDTQYF
>.|TRBJ2-3|TRBV7-2
CASSWTGTSETDTQYF
>.|TRBJ1-4|TRBV18
CASSPPEAGLYEKLFF
>many|TRBJ1-2|TRBV7-9
CASSFGQGTGYTF
>many|TRBJ1-2|TRBV14
CASSQDVRGYGYTF
>.|TRBJ2-4|TRBV6-1
CASSAPVVAKNIQYF
>many|TRBJ2-7|TRBV7-9
CASSLWSGGSYEQYF
>.|TRBJ1-4|TRBV7-6
CASSSYRASRGEKLFF
>many|TRBJ1-2|TRBV18
CASSPGTSLHGYTF
>many|TRBJ2-1|TRBV10-3
CAISESNRDNEQFF
>many|TRBJ2-7|TRBV6-2/TRBV6-3
CASSYNLGTTYEQYF
>many|TRBJ2-3|TRBV7-2
CASTRTSGISTDTQYF